The rows below give T cell receptor beta chains drawn from one sample of a study of brain T cells in children with intractable seizures. The table came from immunoSEQ multiplex PCR; TCRdb's copy has only in-frame clones and leaves some out. The table lists 340,000 or so clones, roughly 92% of them singletons. Sequenced here: peripheral blood, sampled more than 4 months after surgery. The receptor set was obtained from a boy in the first two years of life with tuberous sclerosis and intractable seizures. Both conserved end residues are part of each CDR3. Fields, in order: J gene, D gene, clone size, V gene, CDR3 protein, CDR3 DNA. A D gene is named only where the DNA matches it firmly. Where a row states a size, it is once, few, many or the class of an expanded clone; other rows omit it.

>TRBJ2-7|TRBD2|-|TRBV7-3
CASHTGTSGRGGPYEQYF
TGTGCCAGCCACACCGGGACTAGCGGGAGGGGGGGCCCCTACGAGCAGTACTTC
>TRBJ1-1|TRBD1|-|TRBV12-3/TRBV12-4
CASRQGAVAEAFF
TGTGCCAGCAGACAGGGGGCCGTCGCTGAAGCTTTCTTT
>TRBJ1-1|-|-|TRBV2
CASSVEGYRNTEAFF
TGTGCCAGCAGTGTAGAAGGTTATAGGAACACTGAAGCTTTCTTT
>TRBJ1-1|-|-|TRBV6-5
CASSYDSSTEAFF
TGTGCCAGCAGTTACGACAGCTCCACTGAAGCTTTCTTT
>TRBJ1-1|-|once|TRBV10-2
CASSERDGHTEAFF
TGCGCCAGCAGTGAGCGGGACGGGCACACTGAAGCTTTCTTT
>TRBJ2-5|-|-|TRBV15
CATSRDRAQETQYF
TGTGCCACCAGCAGAGACAGGGCCCAAGAGACCCAGTACTTC
>TRBJ1-1|-|-|TRBV6-5
CASSYRVNTEAFF
TGTGCCAGCAGTTACAGGGTAAACACTGAAGCTTTCTTT
>TRBJ1-2|-|few|TRBV19
CASSIRIGNNYGYTF
TGTGCCAGTAGTATAAGGATAGGGAATAACTATGGCTACACCTTC
>TRBJ1-2|TRBD1|-|TRBV4-2
CASSQDWQGEANYGYTF
TGTGCCAGCAGCCAAGATTGGCAGGGGGAAGCTAACTATGGCTACACCTTC
>TRBJ1-5|-|-|TRBV12-3/TRBV12-4
CASCYGGNQPQHF
TGTGCCAGCTGCTACGGGGGCAATCAGCCCCAGCATTTT
>TRBJ2-3|-|-|TRBV20-1
CSASWGKSTDTQYF
TGCAGTGCTAGTTGGGGGAAGAGCACAGATACGCAGTATTTT
>TRBJ2-1|-|-|TRBV20-1
CSAPEYNEQFF
TGCAGTGCGCCGGAATACAATGAGCAGTTCTTC
>TRBJ1-2|-|-|TRBV11-2
CASSSNRVDYGYTF
TGTGCCAGCAGCTCCAATCGGGTCGACTATGGCTACACCTTC
>TRBJ2-7|-|-|TRBV2
CASSLRPVNREIPYSQQYF
TGTGCCAGCAGTTTACGGCCGGTGAACAGGGAGATACCCTACTCCCAGCAGTACTTC
>TRBJ2-7|TRBD2|-|TRBV3-1/TRBV3-2
CASSRRLAELGGQYF
TGTGCCAGCAGCCGGAGACTAGCGGAGCTAGGAGGGCAGTACTTC
>TRBJ1-2|-|-|TRBV21-1
CASSKGVEGLNYGYTF
TGTGCCAGCAGCAAAGGGGTGGAGGGATTGAACTATGGCTACACCTTC
>TRBJ2-3|TRBD2|-|TRBV7-2
CASSLSGGPDTQYF
TGTGCCAGCAGCTTAAGCGGGGGGCCAGATACGCAGTATTTT
>TRBJ2-7|-|-|TRBV30
CAWSNRWTGARYEQYF
TGTGCCTGGAGTAATCGTTGGACGGGAGCGCGCTACGAGCAGTACTTC
>TRBJ1-1|-|-|TRBV4-1
CASRYVGQRNTEAFF
TGCGCCAGCAGATACGTTGGTCAGCGGAACACTGAAGCTTTCTTT
>TRBJ2-7|-|-|TRBV6-5
CASSYSYGGIEQYF
TGTGCCAGCAGTTACTCATATGGCGGAATCGAGCAGTACTTC
>TRBJ1-2|-|-|TRBV3-1/TRBV3-2
CASSQVPNYGYTF
TGTGCCAGCAGCCAAGTCCCTAACTATGGCTACACCTTC
>TRBJ1-3|-|once|TRBV2
CASSGGDGNTIYF
TGTGCCAGCAGTGGCGGGGATGGAAACACCATATATTTT
>TRBJ1-1|-|-|TRBV5-6
CASSHGSAEAFF
TGTGCCAGCAGCCATGGGTCGGCTGAAGCTTTCTTT
>TRBJ1-1|-|-|TRBV5-1
CASSSPTNTEAFF
TGCGCCAGCAGCTCCCCAACGAACACTGAAGCTTTCTTT
>TRBJ1-2|TRBD1|-|TRBV5-4
CASSPPGTGGYGYTF
TGTGCCAGCAGCCCCCCCGGGACAGGGGGTTATGGCTACACCTTC
>TRBJ1-1|-|once|TRBV3-1/TRBV3-2
CASSQEAGRAFF
TGTGCCAGCAGCCAAGAAGCTGGGAGAGCTTTCTTT
>TRBJ1-1|-|-|TRBV5-1
CASSLVEAPLGTEAFF
TGCGCCAGCAGCTTGGTTGAGGCCCCCTTAGGCACTGAAGCTTTCTTT
>TRBJ1-6|-|-|TRBV5-1
CASSYGGIYNSPLHF
TGCGCCAGCAGCTACGGGGGGATCTATAATTCACCCCTCCACTTT
>TRBJ1-5|-|-|TRBV19
CAVRPGLYSNQPQHF
TGTGCCGTCAGGCCTGGACTTTATAGCAATCAGCCCCAGCATTTT
>TRBJ1-6|-|-|TRBV7-9
CASSLMGIDSPLHF
TGTGCCAGCAGCTTGATGGGAATTGATTCACCCCTCCACTTT
>TRBJ1-3|-|-|TRBV7-8
CASSSYRDGSGNTIYF
TGTGCCAGCAGCTCCTACCGGGACGGCTCTGGAAACACCATATATTTT
>TRBJ2-7|-|-|TRBV5-1
CASSLGGEDYEQYF
TGCGCCAGCAGCCTGGGGGGTGAGGACTACGAGCAGTACTTC
>TRBJ2-4|-|-|TRBV2
CASSVAKNIQYF
TGTGCCAGCTCGGTAGCCAAAAACATTCAGTACTTC
>TRBJ2-2|TRBD1|-|TRBV7-9
CASRPGQGGTGELFF
TGTGCCAGCAGGCCTGGACAGGGGGGAACCGGGGAGCTGTTTTTT
>TRBJ2-5|-|-|TRBV23-1
CASSQSPGRETQYF
TGCGCCAGCAGTCAATCGCCAGGGAGGGAGACCCAGTACTTC
>TRBJ1-1|-|-|TRBV10-1
CASSESSEINTEAFF
TGCGCCAGCAGTGAGAGCAGCGAAATCAACACTGAAGCTTTCTTT
>TRBJ1-3|-|-|TRBV7-8
CASSSGGFSGNTIYF
TGTGCCAGCAGCTCTGGGGGGTTCTCTGGAAACACCATATATTTT
>TRBJ1-2|TRBD1|-|TRBV19
CASGTGAPGYTF
TGTGCCAGTGGGACAGGGGCACCTGGCTACACCTTC
>TRBJ1-1|-|-|TRBV7-3
CASSLGGELNTEAFF
TGTGCCAGCAGCTTAGGCGGGGAACTGAACACTGAAGCTTTCTTT
>TRBJ2-5|-|once|TRBV19
CASRGPEETQYF
TGTGCCAGTCGGGGGCCAGAAGAGACCCAGTACTTC
>TRBJ1-2|-|-|TRBV27
CASSRTKGRMDYGYTF
TGTGCCAGCAGTAGGACTAAGGGGAGGATGGACTATGGCTACACCTTC
>TRBJ2-7|TRBD1|-|TRBV6-5
CASRPTGSLYEQYF
TGTGCCAGCAGGCCGACAGGGTCCCTCTACGAGCAGTACTTC
>TRBJ1-2|-|-|TRBV4-1
CASSQGSVGGYTF
TGCGCCAGCAGCCAAGGAAGCGTCGGCGGCTACACCTTC
>TRBJ2-1|TRBD2|-|TRBV11-3
CASSFGRANNEQFF
TGTGCCAGCAGCTTTGGGAGGGCGAACAATGAGCAGTTCTTC
>TRBJ1-1|-|-|TRBV5-4
CASSLRQTTEAFF
TGTGCCAGCAGCTTGAGACAGACCACTGAAGCTTTCTTT
>TRBJ1-4|-|-|TRBV12-3/TRBV12-4
CASSFLNEKLFF
TGTGCCAGCAGTTTCCTTAATGAAAAACTGTTTTTT
>TRBJ2-1|TRBD1|-|TRBV13
CASSFRDRDDEQFF
TGTGCCAGCAGCTTCCGGGACAGGGACGATGAGCAGTTCTTC
>TRBJ1-5|-|-|TRBV4-1
CASSLGAGVQPQHF
TGCGCCAGCAGTCTGGGGGCAGGGGTCCAGCCCCAGCATTTT
>TRBJ2-7|TRBD2|-|TRBV5-1
CASSPSGHEQYF
TGCGCCAGCAGCCCTAGCGGACACGAGCAGTACTTC
>TRBJ2-5|-|-|TRBV24-1
CATSDPRRGQETQYF
TGTGCCACCAGTGATCCGCGACGAGGCCAAGAGACCCAGTACTTC
>TRBJ1-1|-|-|TRBV12-3/TRBV12-4
CASSLEGSTEAFF
TGTGCCAGCAGCTTGGAGGGGAGCACTGAAGCTTTCTTT
>TRBJ1-1|-|-|TRBV4-1
CASSQDGADMNTEAFF
TGCGCCAGCAGCCAAGATGGGGCGGATATGAACACTGAAGCTTTCTTT
>TRBJ2-7|-|-|TRBV5-1
CASSWGPYEQYF
TGCGCCAGCAGCTGGGGGCCCTACGAGCAGTACTTC